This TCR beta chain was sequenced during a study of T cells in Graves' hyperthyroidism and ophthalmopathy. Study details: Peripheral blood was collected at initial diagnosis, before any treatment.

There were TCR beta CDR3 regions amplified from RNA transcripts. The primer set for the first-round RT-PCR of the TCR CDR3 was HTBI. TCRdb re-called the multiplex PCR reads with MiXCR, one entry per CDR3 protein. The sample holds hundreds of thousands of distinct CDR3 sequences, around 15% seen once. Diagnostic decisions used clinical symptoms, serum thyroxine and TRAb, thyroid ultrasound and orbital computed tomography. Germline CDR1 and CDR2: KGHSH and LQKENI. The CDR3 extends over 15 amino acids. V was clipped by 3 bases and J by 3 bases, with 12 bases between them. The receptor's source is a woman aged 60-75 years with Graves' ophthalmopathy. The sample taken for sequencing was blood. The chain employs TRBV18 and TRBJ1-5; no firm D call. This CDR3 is CASSPGGQINQPQHF. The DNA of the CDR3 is TGTGCCAGCTCACCGGGTGGGCAGATCAATCAGCCCCAGCATTTT.